The clone carrying this T cell receptor beta chain was counted only a few times. What it recognizes is unknown. TCRdb reprocessed the RT-PCR reads via MiXCR and lists one record per CDR3 protein. The sample includes about 520,000 distinct CDR3 sequences, roughly 9.8% of them seen just once. These data originate in a study of response to subunit inactivated influenza vaccine. Study-level findings and limits: With each seasonal influenza vaccination, the authors suggested, few new T cells are recruited.

The germline CDR1 and CDR2 sequences are SGHVS and FQNEAQ. With V trimmed by 6 bases and J by 5 bases, 8 bases remained unmatched. This CDR3 comprises 16 residues. This specimen was PBMCs from blood, taken roughly 6 weeks after vaccination. The TCR originated in a man between 50 and 59 years old who received an inactivated influenza vaccine. The chain carries TRBV7-8 and TRBJ2-3; the match to TRBD2 covers 13 bases. This chain's CDR3 is CASSPLLAGGGDTQYF. DNA of the CDR3: TGTGCCAGCAGTCCCTTACTAGCGGGAGGGGGAGATACGCAGTATTTT.